The sequence of this T cell receptor beta chain was determined in a study of blood T cell repertoires in COVID-19. As for the study in general: From T cells, B-cell-depleted T cells, or PBMCs came the material, which was cDNA or gDNA.

As handled by the study authors: Amplification from reference gene primers served as the basis for estimated nucleated cell counts. Produced via immunoSEQ multiplex PCR; TCRdb's table is partial and in-frame only. For V, J and clone size, that table is used; D and trimming come from the DNA. The sample shows about 70,000 clones, about 90% of them seen only once. CDR3 length: 14 residues. Germline V lookup: CDR1 LGHDT, CDR2 YNNKEL (reference sequence). Deletions cut 6 bases from V and 1 base from J, with 12 bases between. This TCR was sampled from a human donor in a cohort sampled during active COVID-19. The chain is built from TRBV3-1 (or the pseudogene TRBV3-2) and TRBJ1-2; a weak D match, TRBD1 (5 bases). The specimen was peripheral blood. In nucleotides, the CDR3 is TGTGCCAGCAGTGGGACGGGGGTTAACTATGGCTACACCTTC. Translated, it gives CASSGTGVNYGYTF.